Given below is one TCR beta chain in context. Its antigen is not identified. This entry is derived from a study of OX40 agonist ivuxolimab in advanced cancers. Study context: Ivuxolimab, an antibody acting as an agonist of OX40 (CD134), was used to treat patients.

The CDR3 totals 13 residues. CDR1 and CDR2 (germline): SQVTM, ANQGSEA. V was trimmed by 5 bases and J by 1 base, leaving 9 bases between them. Study outcomes and limitations: Expansion of clones was among the lowest in partial responders at 0.1-3.0 mg/kg.

The method was immunoSEQ multiplex PCR; TCRdb's version includes in-frame clones alone and lacks a portion of them. Counted here are under 25,000 clones, approximately 85% occurring once; the ten biggest clones make up about 30%. Sequencing used CD4+ or CD8+ T cells sorted from blood, obtained in a trial of the OX40 agonist ivuxolimab. The chain has TRBV29-1 and TRBJ1-5, with a possible D match to TRBD1 (5 bases). This sequence originates from an adult with an advanced solid tumor such as melanoma, head and neck, liver or kidney cancer. The CDR3 is CSVQGDSNQPQHF. The CDR3 DNA reads TGCAGCGTTCAAGGGGACAGCAATCAGCCCCAGCATTTT.